The sample holds a few counts of the clone carrying this T cell receptor (beta chain). Its antigen is unidentified. TCRdb re-analysed the 5' RACE reads in MiXCR, keeping a single row per CDR3 protein. The data contain approximately 440,000 distinct CDR3 sequences, 20% of them seen just once; the ten biggest clones take up more than 8%. These data are taken from a study of T-cell memory formation after mild COVID-19. Findings and caveats of the study: CM and EM subsets held most contracting CD4+ clones; EMRA held CD8+ ones.

In germline, CDR1 is SGHVS, CDR2 FNYEAQ. V was clipped by 1 base and J by 4 bases, with 14 bases between them. This CDR3 contains 16 residues. The receptor was derived from an adult woman who had mild COVID-19 (a few samples of this study predate the infection). Cell type and time point are not known. The chain combines TRBV7-6 with TRBJ2-1, with D tentatively TRBD1 (6 bases). Sequencing input: PBMCs or a T cell subset sorted from them (not recorded which). CDR3 sequence: CASSLGVRTAYNEQFF. The CDR3 region has the DNA TGTGCCAGCAGCTTAGGGGTTAGGACAGCTTACAATGAGCAGTTCTTC.